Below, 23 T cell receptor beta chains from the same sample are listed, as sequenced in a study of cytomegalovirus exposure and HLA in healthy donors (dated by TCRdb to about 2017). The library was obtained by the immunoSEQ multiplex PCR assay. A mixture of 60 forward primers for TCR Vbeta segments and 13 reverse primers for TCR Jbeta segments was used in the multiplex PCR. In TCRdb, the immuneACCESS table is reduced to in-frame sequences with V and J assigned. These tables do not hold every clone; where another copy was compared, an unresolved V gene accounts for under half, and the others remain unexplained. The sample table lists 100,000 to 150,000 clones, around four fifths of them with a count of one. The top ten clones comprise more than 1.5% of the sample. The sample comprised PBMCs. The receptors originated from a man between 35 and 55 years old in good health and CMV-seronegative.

The CDR3: CATGLAENEQFF. The DNA for the CDR3 is TGTGCCACCGGACTAGCGGAGAATGAGCAGTTCTTC. The chain uses TRBV4-2 and TRBJ2-1, with 10 bases identical to TRBD2. The CDR3 covers 12 residues. J was trimmed by 7 bases and V by 10 bases; bases with no gene match: 4. Germline loops: CDR1 LGHNA, CDR2 YNFKEQ.

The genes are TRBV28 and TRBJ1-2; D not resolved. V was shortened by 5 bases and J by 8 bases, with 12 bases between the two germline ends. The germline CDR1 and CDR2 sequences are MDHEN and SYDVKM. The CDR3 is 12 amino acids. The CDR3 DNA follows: TGTGCCAGCAGTCCTCTCGCGGGGGGCTACACCTTC. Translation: CASSPLAGGYTF.

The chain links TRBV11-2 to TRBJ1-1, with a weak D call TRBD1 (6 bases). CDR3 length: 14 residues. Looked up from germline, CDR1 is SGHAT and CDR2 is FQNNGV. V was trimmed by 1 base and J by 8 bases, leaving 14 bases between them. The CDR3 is CASSLGPGGLEAFF. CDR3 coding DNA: TGTGCCAGCAGCTTAGGCCCCGGGGGGCTAGAAGCTTTCTTT.

The DNA for the CDR3 is TGTGCCAGCAGCTCTACAGGGGGATATGGCTACACCTTC. The encoded protein is CASSSTGGYGYTF. The rearrangement uses TRBV11-3 and TRBJ1-2, with TRBD1 matching over 8 bases. After removal of 4 bases from V and 5 bases from J, the junction contained 3 bases not matched to a gene. Germline V gene sequence: CDR1 SGHNT, CDR2 YENEEA. There are 13 residues in the CDR3. The full variable domain, rest sourced from reference TRBV11-3 and TRBJ1-2, is EAGVVQSPRYKIIEKKQPVAFWCNPISGHNTLYWYLQNLGQGPELLIRYENEEAVDDSQLPKDRFSAERLKGVDSTLKIQPAELGDSAVYLCASSSTGGYGYTFGSGTRLTVV.

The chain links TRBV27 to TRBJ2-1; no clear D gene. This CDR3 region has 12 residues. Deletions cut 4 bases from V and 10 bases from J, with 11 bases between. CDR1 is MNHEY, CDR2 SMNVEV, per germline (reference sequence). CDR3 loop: CASSSILWEQFF. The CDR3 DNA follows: TGTGCCAGCAGTTCGATCCTATGGGAGCAGTTCTTC.

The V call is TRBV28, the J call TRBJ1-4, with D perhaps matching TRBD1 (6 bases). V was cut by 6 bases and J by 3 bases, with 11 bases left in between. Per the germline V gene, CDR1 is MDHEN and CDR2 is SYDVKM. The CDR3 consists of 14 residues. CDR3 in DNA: TGTGCCAGCAGAGTAGGGGGTGCTAATGAAAAACTGTTTTTT. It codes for CASRVGGANEKLFF.

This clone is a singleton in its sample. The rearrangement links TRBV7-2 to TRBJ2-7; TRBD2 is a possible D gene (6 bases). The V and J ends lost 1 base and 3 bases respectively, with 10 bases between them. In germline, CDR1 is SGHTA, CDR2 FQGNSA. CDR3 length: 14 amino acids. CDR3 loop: CASSLGLGGYEQYF. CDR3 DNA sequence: TGTGCCAGCAGCTTAGGACTAGGAGGCTACGAGCAGTACTTC.

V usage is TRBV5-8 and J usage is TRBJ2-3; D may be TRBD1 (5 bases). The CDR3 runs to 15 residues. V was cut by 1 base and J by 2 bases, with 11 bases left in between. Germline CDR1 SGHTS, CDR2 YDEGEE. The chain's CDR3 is CASSLPGASTDTQYF. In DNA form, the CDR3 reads TGTGCCAGCAGCTTGCCTGGGGCGTCCACAGATACGCAGTATTTT.

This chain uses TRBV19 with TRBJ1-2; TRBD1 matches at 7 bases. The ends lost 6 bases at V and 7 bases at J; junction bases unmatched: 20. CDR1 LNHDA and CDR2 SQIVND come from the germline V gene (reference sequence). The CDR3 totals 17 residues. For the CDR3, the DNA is TGTGCCAGTAGCCCAGAAGCGACAGGGTTTCCCATCGGTGGCTACACCTTC. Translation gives CASSPEATGFPIGGYTF. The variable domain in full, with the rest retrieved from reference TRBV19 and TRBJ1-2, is DGGITQSPKYLFRKEGQNVTLSCEQNLNHDAMYWYRQDPGQGLRLIYYSQIVNDFQKGDIAEGYSVSREKKESFPLTVTSAQKNPTAFYLCASSPEATGFPIGGYTFGSGTRLTVV.

The DNA for the CDR3 is TGTGCCAGCAGAGGGGCATCCGAGACCCAGTACTTC. Translated, it gives CASRGASETQYF. The chain employs TRBV6-5 and TRBJ2-5; maybe TRBD1 (5 bases). The CDR3 contains 12 residues. With 6 bases removed from V and 5 bases from J, the gap between germline ends came to 10 bases. The germline gives CDR1 MNHEY, CDR2 SVGAGI.

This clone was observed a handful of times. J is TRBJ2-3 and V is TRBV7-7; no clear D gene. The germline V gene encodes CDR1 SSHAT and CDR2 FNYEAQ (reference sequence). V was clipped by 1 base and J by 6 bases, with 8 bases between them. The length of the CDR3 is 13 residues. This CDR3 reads CASSLEYGDTQYF. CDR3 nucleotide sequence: TGTGCCAGCAGCTTAGAATACGGGGATACGCAGTATTTT.

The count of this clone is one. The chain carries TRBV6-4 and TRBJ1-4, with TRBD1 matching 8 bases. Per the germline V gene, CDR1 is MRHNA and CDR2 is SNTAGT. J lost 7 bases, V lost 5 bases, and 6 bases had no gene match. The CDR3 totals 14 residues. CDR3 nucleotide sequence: TGTGCCAGCAGTTCAGGGGGCGCGGGTGAAAAACTGTTTTTT. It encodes CASSSGGAGEKLFF.

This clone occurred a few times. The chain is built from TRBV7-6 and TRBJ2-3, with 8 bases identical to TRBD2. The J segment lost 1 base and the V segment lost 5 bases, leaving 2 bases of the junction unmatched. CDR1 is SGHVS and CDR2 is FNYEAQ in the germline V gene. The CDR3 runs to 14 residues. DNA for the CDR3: TGTGCCAGCAGCCCGGGACTAGGCACAGATACGCAGTATTTT. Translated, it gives CASSPGLGTDTQYF. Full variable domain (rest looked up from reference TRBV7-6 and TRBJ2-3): GAGVSQSPRYKVTKRGQDVALRCDPISGHVSLYWYRQALGQGPEFLTYFNYEAQQDKSGLPNDRFSAERPEGSISTLTIQRTEQRDSAMYRCASSPGLGTDTQYFGPGTRLTVL.

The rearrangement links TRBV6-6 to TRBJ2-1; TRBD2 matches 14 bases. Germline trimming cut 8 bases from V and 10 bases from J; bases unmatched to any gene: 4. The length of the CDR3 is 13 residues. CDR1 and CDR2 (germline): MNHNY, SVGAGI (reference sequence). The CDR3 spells CASGLAGGREQFF. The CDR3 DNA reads TGTGCCAGCGGACTAGCGGGGGGTCGGGAGCAGTTCTTC.

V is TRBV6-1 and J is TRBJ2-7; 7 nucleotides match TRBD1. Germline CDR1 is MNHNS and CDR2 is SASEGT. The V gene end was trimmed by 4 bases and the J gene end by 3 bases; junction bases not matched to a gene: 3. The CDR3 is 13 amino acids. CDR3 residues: CASSGTGNYEQYF. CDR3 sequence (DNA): TGTGCCAGCAGTGGGACAGGAAACTACGAGCAGTACTTC.

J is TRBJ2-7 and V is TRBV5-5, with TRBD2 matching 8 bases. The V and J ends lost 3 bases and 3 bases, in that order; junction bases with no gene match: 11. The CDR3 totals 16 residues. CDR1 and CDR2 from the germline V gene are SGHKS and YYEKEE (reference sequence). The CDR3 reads CASSSSYGRGNYEQYF. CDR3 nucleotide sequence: TGTGCCAGCAGCTCTTCTTACGGGAGGGGAAACTACGAGCAGTACTTC. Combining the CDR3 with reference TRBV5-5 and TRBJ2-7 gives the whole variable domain DAGVTQSPTHLIKTRGQQVTLRCSPISGHKSVSWYQQVLGQGPQFIFQYYEKEERGRGNFPDRFSARQFPNYSSELNVNALLLGDSALYLCASSSSYGRGNYEQYFGPGTRLTVT.

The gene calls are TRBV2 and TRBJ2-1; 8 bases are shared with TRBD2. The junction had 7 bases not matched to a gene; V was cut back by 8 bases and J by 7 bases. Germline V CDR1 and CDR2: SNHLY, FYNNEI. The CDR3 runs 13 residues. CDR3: CASLKRERNEQFF. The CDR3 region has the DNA TGTGCCAGCCTCAAGCGGGAGAGGAATGAGCAGTTCTTC.

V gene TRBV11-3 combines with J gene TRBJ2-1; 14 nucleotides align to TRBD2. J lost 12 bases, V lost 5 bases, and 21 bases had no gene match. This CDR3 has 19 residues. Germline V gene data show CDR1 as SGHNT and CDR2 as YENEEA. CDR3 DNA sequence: TGTGCCAGCAGCCACAGCTTAGGACTAGCGGGAGGCCCTAGACATGGGCAGTTCTTC. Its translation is CASSHSLGLAGGPRHGQFF.

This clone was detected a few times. CDR3 amino acids: CASSPTGPGGYYGYTF. The CDR3 DNA follows: TGTGCCAGCAGCCCTACGGGGCCAGGGGGTTACTATGGCTACACCTTC. The gene calls are TRBV7-2 and TRBJ1-2; TRBD1 matches at 7 bases. Unmatched junction bases numbered 12, after V lost 5 bases and J lost 3 bases. Germline CDR1 SGHTA, CDR2 FQGNSA. This CDR3 region has 16 residues.

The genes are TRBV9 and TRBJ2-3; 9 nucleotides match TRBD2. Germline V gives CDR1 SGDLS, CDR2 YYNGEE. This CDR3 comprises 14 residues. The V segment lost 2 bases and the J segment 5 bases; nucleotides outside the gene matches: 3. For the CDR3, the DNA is TGTGCCAGCAGCGTGTTTAGCGGGGGAGATACGCAGTATTTT. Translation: CASSVFSGGDTQYF.

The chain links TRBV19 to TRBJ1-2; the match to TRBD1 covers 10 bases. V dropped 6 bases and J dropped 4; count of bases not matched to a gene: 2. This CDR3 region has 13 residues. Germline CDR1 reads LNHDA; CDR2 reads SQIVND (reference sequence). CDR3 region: CASRRDRGYGYTF. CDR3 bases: TGTGCCAGTAGGAGGGACAGGGGCTATGGCTACACCTTC.

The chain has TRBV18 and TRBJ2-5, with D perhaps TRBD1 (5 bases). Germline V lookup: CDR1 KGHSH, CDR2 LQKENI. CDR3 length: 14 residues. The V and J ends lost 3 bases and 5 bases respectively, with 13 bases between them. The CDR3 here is CASSPRRQSETQYF. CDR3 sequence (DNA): TGTGCCAGCTCACCGCGACGACAGTCTGAGACCCAGTACTTC.

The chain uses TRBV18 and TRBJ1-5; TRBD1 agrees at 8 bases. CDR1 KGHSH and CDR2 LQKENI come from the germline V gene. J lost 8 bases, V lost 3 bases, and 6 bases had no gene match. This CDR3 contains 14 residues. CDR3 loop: CASSPGQASKPQHF. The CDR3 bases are TGTGCCAGCTCACCGGGACAGGCCAGCAAGCCCCAGCATTTT.